This entry lists 27 T cell receptor beta chains sequenced from one sample in a study of control samples from healthy donors and cancer patients. Measured with immunoSEQ multiplex PCR; TCRdb has only the in-frame clones, and not every one. The data show 80,000 or so clones, about 95% seen once. The sample taken for sequencing was blood. The source is a woman in her forties in good health.

V gene TRBV12-2 combines with J gene TRBJ1-2. TRBV12-2 is termed a pseudogene. This CDR3 comprises 11 residues. CDR3 amino acids: CASRLRSGYTF. The DNA for the CDR3 is TGTGCAAGTCGCTTAAGATCAGGCTACACCTTC.

V usage is TRBV18 and J usage is TRBJ2-4; TRBD2 aligns across 10 bases. The V and J ends lost 6 bases and 8 bases, in that order; junction bases with no gene match: 7. Germline V CDR1 and CDR2: KGHSH, LQKENI. The CDR3 spans 14 residues. The CDR3 region is CASSPTSGKDIQYF. The CDR3 DNA is TGTGCCAGCTCCCCCACTAGCGGGAAGGACATTCAGTACTTC.

The rearrangement links TRBV7-2 to TRBJ2-1; unclear D gene. V lost 1 base, J lost 4 bases, and 11 bases lay in between. CDR1 and CDR2 from the germline V gene are SGHTA and FQGNSA. The CDR3 loop spans 15 amino acids. CDR3 in DNA: TGTGCCAGCAGCTTAGGAGCGCCCGGGTACAATGAGCAGTTCTTC. Protein sequence: CASSLGAPGYNEQFF.

The DNA for the CDR3 is TGCGCCAGCAGCCCATCTAGCGGGGGACCCAATGAGCAGTTCTTC. This translates into CASSPSSGGPNEQFF. This chain connects TRBV5-1 to TRBJ2-1, with 10 bases aligning to TRBD2. The germline V gene encodes CDR1 SGHRS and CDR2 YFSETQ. This CDR3 is 15 amino acids long. V dropped 4 bases and J dropped 6; count of bases not matched to a gene: 7.

The rearrangement links TRBV4-1 to TRBJ2-3; D not resolved. The germline gives CDR1 MGHRA, CDR2 YSYEKL. The length of the CDR3 is 13 residues. Trimming took 2 bases from V and 1 from J, leaving 4 bases between them. CDR3 amino acids: CASSQLGTDTQYF. In DNA, the CDR3 is TGCGCCAGCAGCCAACTGGGCACAGATACGCAGTATTTT.

V is TRBV27 and J is TRBJ1-1; D might be TRBD1 (5 bases). The germline CDR1 and CDR2 sequences are MNHEY and SMNVEV (reference sequence). The CDR3 length is 13 residues. The germline V and J ends were trimmed by 2 bases and 4 bases, with 8 bases remaining between them. The CDR3 loop is CASSLGGTTEAFF. CDR3 DNA sequence: TGTGCCAGCAGTTTAGGAGGGACCACTGAAGCTTTCTTT.

CDR3 nucleotides: TGTGCCAGCAGTTTAGGCCCGGGCACTGAAGCTTTCTTT. It specifies CASSLGPGTEAFF. This chain uses TRBV12-3 or TRBV12-4 with TRBJ1-1; no firm D call. The CDR3 is 13 residues long. Trimming cost V 1 base and J 4 bases, with 7 bases left between them.

This sequence joins TRBV29-1 and TRBJ1-3; maybe TRBD1 (5 bases). The V and J ends lost 4 bases and 2 bases respectively, with 12 bases between them. CDR1 is SQVTM and CDR2 is ANQGSEA in the germline V gene. The CDR3 length is 14 residues. The CDR3 DNA sequence: TGCAGCGTTGGTATTACGGGGGCTGGAAACACCATATATTTT. Translating gives CSVGITGAGNTIYF. Full variable domain (rest looked up from reference TRBV29-1 and TRBJ1-3): SAVISQKPSRDICQRGTSLTIQCQVDSQVTMMFWYRQQPGQSLTLIATANQGSEATYESGFVIDKFPISRPNLTFSTLTVSNMSPEDSSIYLCSVGITGAGNTIYFGEGSWLTVV.

This clone has only a few counts. This chain links TRBV19 with TRBJ1-5; 8 bases fit TRBD1. V was pared by 9 bases and J by 5 bases, with 9 bases of the junction left unmatched. CDR3 length equals 14 residues. The germline V gene encodes CDR1 LNHDA and CDR2 SQIVND (reference sequence). CDR3 DNA sequence: TGTGCCAGCGTATCAGGGGGCAGATATCAGCCCCAGCATTTT. Protein sequence: CASVSGGRYQPQHF.

The table lists this clone with a count of one. The chain has TRBV7-9 and TRBJ2-6; D is undetermined. Trimming stripped 5 bases from V and 5 bases from J, with 7 bases between. In germline, CDR1 is SEHNR, CDR2 FQNEAQ (reference sequence). CDR3 length: 13 residues. The CDR3 sequence is CASSSQRANVLTF. Here the CDR3 DNA reads TGTGCCAGCAGCAGCCAGAGGGCCAACGTCCTGACTTTC.

The CDR3 region has the DNA TGTGCCACCAGTGATTTGAAGGGTAGTGGGGCTTTCTTT. Translating gives CATSDLKGSGAFF. V gene TRBV24-1 combines with J gene TRBJ1-1; D not resolved. V was pared by 0 bases and J by 11 bases, with 12 bases between. There are 13 residues in the CDR3. Germline CDR1 is KGHDR and CDR2 is SFDVKD.

CDR3 nucleotide sequence: TGCGCCAGCAGCCAAGATCCTCTAGCGGGGGATAGCTCCTACAATGAGCAGTTCTTC. Its protein is CASSQDPLAGDSSYNEQFF. V is TRBV4-3 and J is TRBJ2-1; 10 nucleotides align to TRBD2. This CDR3 is built from 19 residues. V lost 0 bases to trimming and J lost 0 bases; unmatched junction nucleotides: 8. Germline V gene sequence: CDR1 LGHNA, CDR2 YSLEER.

The genes are TRBV4-1 and TRBJ2-1, with D unresolved. CDR1 and CDR2 from the germline V gene are MGHRA and YSYEKL. V lost 6 bases to trimming and J lost 7 bases, with 10 bases between them. The CDR3 is 12 amino acids. The CDR3 here is CASSSAGNEQFF. DNA for the CDR3: TGCGCCAGCAGTTCAGCCGGTAATGAGCAGTTCTTC.

Details on this clone: This same CDR3 is encoded by further DNA sequences in the sample. The chain carries TRBV28 and TRBJ1-1; 7 bases align to TRBD1. Germline values: CDR1 MDHEN, CDR2 SYDVKM. This CDR3 region has 13 residues. The V segment lost 8 bases and the J segment 2 bases; nucleotides outside the gene matches: 5. CDR3 protein: CASADRSNTEAFF. CDR3 coding DNA: TGTGCCAGCGCGGACAGGTCAAACACTGAAGCTTTCTTT.

This sequence joins TRBV19 and TRBJ2-5; D perhaps matches TRBD2 (5 bases). The V gene lost 5 bases and the J gene lost 5 bases, with 9 bases spanning the gap. The CDR3 loop spans 12 amino acids. CDR1 is LNHDA, CDR2 SQIVND, per germline (reference sequence). The chain's CDR3 is CASSPDWETQYF. The CDR3 DNA sequence: TGTGCCAGTAGTCCGGACTGGGAGACCCAGTACTTC.

The chain couples TRBV9 to TRBJ2-6; maybe TRBD2 (6 bases). CDR1 is SGDLS, CDR2 YYNGEE, per germline. Deletions cut 1 base from V and 0 bases from J, with 14 bases between. The CDR3 consists of 18 residues. Here the CDR3 DNA reads TGTGCCAGCAGCGTATCCGGAGGGTCCAACTCTGGGGCCAACGTCCTGACTTTC. Residues: CASSVSGGSNSGANVLTF.

The chain joins TRBV10-3 to TRBJ1-1; TRBD1 matches 10 bases. Germline CDR1 reads ENHRY; CDR2 reads SYGVKD. The CDR3 consists of 14 residues. Trimming cost V 6 bases and J 6 bases; bases outside gene matches: 7. The CDR3 loop is CAIRATGGVAEAFF. The CDR3 coding sequence is TGTGCCATCAGGGCGACAGGGGGCGTCGCTGAAGCTTTCTTT.

The rearrangement links TRBV6-5 to TRBJ2-1; no clear D. CDR3 length: 12 amino acids. Germline V lookup: CDR1 MNHEY, CDR2 SVGAGI. With 2 bases removed from V and 3 bases from J, the gap between germline ends came to 2 bases. The chain's CDR3 is CASSYDYNEQFF. The DNA for the CDR3 is TGTGCCAGCAGTTACGACTACAATGAGCAGTTCTTC.

The V and J genes are TRBV6-5 and TRBJ2-3, with TRBD2 as a possible D gene (5 bases). Per the germline V gene, CDR1 is MNHEY and CDR2 is SVGAGI. The CDR3 runs to 14 residues. The V gene lost 7 bases and the J gene lost 4 bases, with 15 bases spanning the gap. CDR3 loop: CASTAAFSADTQYF. CDR3 sequence (DNA): TGTGCCAGCACAGCGGCGTTTAGCGCAGATACGCAGTATTTT.

The rearrangement links TRBV28 to TRBJ1-5; tentative D call: TRBD1 (6 bases). This CDR3 comprises 16 residues. V was trimmed by 2 bases and J by 6 bases, leaving 17 bases between them. Germline CDR1 and CDR2: MDHEN and SYDVKM. The chain's CDR3 is CASSLRGQGPTQPQHF. The DNA for the CDR3 is TGTGCCAGCAGTTTACGGGGCCAGGGGCCCACTCAGCCCCAGCATTTT.

V gene TRBV6-5 combines with J gene TRBJ1-1, with D uncertain. Trimming removed 2 bases from V and 1 base from J, with 8 bases in between. The CDR3 covers 14 residues. Germline assignment: CDR1 MNHEY and CDR2 SVGAGI. CDR3 in amino acids: CASSYASPNTEAFF. Written as DNA, the CDR3 is TGTGCCAGCAGTTACGCCAGTCCGAACACTGAAGCTTTCTTT.

This chain links TRBV9 with TRBJ2-1; 9 positions match TRBD1. CDR1 is SGDLS and CDR2 is YYNGEE in the germline V gene. This CDR3 comprises 15 residues. V shed 3 bases, J shed 7 bases, and the junction held 8 bases outside the gene matches. The CDR3 protein is CASSGQGQGGNEQFF. CDR3 sequence (DNA): TGTGCCAGCAGCGGACAGGGACAGGGAGGGAATGAGCAGTTCTTC.

The V call is TRBV7-2, the J call TRBJ2-5; D assignment may be TRBD1 or TRBD2 (5 bases each). Trimming removed 8 bases from V and 2 bases from J, with 18 bases in between. The CDR3 totals 15 residues. Germline loops: CDR1 SGHTA, CDR2 FQGNSA. CDR3 residues: CASERGGVGQETQYF. DNA of the CDR3: TGTGCCAGCGAGAGGGGTGGGGTTGGTCAAGAGACCCAGTACTTC.

The gene calls are TRBV6-5 and TRBJ1-4; possibly TRBD1 for D (6 bases). The germline gives CDR1 MNHEY, CDR2 SVGAGI. This CDR3 is built from 15 residues. With 7 bases removed from V and 4 bases from J, the gap between germline ends came to 16 bases. The CDR3 DNA reads as TGTGCCAGCATAGGGGGGCATAGCGGTAATGAAAAACTGTTTTTT. It translates to CASIGGHSGNEKLFF.

The V gene is TRBV12-3 or TRBV12-4, the J gene TRBJ2-7; tentatively, D is TRBD1 (5 bases). This CDR3 has 13 residues. V lost 3 bases and J lost 2, with 8 bases in between. The CDR3 sequence: CASSFLTAYEQYF. CDR3 DNA: TGTGCCAGCAGTTTTCTGACAGCCTACGAGCAGTACTTC.

This chain uses TRBV9 with TRBJ1-3; no clear D. CDR1 SGDLS and CDR2 YYNGEE come from the germline V gene. Trimming stripped 3 bases from V and 7 bases from J, with 14 bases between. The CDR3 spans 14 residues. CDR3 sequence: CASSGRSSVNTIYF. CDR3 DNA: TGTGCCAGCAGCGGTCGGAGTTCAGTGAACACCATATATTTT.

J is TRBJ2-2 and V is TRBV6-2 or TRBV6-3, with D unclear. The V end lost 0 bases, the J end lost 5 bases, and 10 bases lay between the germline ends. The CDR3 length is 15 residues. The germline V gene has CDR1 MNHEY and CDR2 SVGEGT. This chain's CDR3 is CASSYSMPPTGELFF. In DNA form, the CDR3 reads TGTGCCAGCAGTTACTCGATGCCCCCGACCGGGGAGCTGTTTTTT.